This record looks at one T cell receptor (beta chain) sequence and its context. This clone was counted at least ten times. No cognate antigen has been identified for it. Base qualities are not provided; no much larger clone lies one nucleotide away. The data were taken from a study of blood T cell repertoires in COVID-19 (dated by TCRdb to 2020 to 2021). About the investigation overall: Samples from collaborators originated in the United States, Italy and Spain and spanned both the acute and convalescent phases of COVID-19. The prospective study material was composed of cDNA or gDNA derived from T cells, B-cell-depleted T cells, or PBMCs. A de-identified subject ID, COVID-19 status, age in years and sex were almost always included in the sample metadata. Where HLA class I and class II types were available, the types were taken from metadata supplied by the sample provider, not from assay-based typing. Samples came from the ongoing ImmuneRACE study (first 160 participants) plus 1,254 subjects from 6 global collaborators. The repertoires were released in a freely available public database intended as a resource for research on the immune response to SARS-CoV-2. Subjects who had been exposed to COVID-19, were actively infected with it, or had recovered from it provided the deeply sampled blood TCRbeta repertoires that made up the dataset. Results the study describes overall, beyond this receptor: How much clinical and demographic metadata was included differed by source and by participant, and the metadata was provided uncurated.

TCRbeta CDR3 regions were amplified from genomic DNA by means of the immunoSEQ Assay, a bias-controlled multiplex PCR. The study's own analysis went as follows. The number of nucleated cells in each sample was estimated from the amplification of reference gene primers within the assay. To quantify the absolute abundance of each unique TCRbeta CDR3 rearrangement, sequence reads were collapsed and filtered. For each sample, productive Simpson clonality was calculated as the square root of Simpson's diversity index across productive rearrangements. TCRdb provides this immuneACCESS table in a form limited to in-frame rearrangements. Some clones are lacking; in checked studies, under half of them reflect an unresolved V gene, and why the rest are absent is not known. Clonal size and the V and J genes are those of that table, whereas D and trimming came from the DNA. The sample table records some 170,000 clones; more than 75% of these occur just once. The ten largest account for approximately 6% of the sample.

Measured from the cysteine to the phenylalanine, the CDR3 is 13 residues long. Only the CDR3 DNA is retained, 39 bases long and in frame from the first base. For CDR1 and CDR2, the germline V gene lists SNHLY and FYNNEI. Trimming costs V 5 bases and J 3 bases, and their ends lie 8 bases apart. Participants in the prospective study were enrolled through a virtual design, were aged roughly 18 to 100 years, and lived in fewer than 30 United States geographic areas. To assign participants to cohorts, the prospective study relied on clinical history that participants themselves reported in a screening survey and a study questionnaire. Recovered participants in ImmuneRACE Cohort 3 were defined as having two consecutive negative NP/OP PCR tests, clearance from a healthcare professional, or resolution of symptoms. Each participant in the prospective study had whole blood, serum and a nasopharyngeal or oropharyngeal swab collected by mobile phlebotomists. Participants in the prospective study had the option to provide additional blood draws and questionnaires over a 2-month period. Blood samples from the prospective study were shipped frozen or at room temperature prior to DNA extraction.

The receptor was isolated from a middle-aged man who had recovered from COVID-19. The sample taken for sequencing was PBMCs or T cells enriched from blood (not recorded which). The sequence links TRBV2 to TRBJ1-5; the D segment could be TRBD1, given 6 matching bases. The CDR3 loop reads CASSQGYNQPQHF. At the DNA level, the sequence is TGTGCCAGCAGTCAGGGGTACAATCAGCCCCAGCATTTT.